This T cell receptor (beta chain) emerged from a study of Graves' ophthalmopathy and Graves' hyperthyroidism. The PBMCs used were ones drawn from 9.5 to 10 ml of fresh peripheral blood. The V gene end was trimmed by 1 base and the J gene end by 4 bases; junction bases not matched to a gene: 7. Germline CDR1 reads SGHKS; CDR2 reads YYEKEE (reference sequence). The CDR3 runs 16 residues. RNA transcripts provided the template for amplifying TCR beta CDR3 regions. HTBI primers primed a first-round RT-PCR, and a second-round multiplex PCR followed. MiXCR, applied by TCRdb to the multiplex PCR reads, yields one record per CDR3 protein. Of approximately 410,000 distinct CDR3 sequences detected, about 16% appear once; the ten largest clones hold around 6.6%.

This receptor was identified in a woman under 30 with stable Graves' hyperthyroidism. The sequencing sample was made of peripheral blood. The V gene is TRBV5-5, the J gene TRBJ1-5; 8 bases match TRBD1. CDR3 amino acids: CASSLRGRGLNQPQHF. CDR3 bases: TGTGCCAGCAGCTTGCGTGGCAGGGGGCTTAATCAGCCCCAGCATTTT.